The clone carrying this T cell receptor (beta chain) was seen at least ten times. The antigen remains undetermined. This entry comes from a study of T cell repertoires in cytomegalovirus infection. The wider study: Indications of both CMV infection and matching HLA type were provided by public TCR beta signatures.

Using its own MiXCR run on the reads, TCRdb lists one record per CDR3 protein. This sample has 310,000 or so distinct CDR3 sequences, with about a tenth found just once. V shed 3 bases and J shed 1 base, with 7 bases lying between them. The CDR3 runs to 13 residues. Germline-derived CDR1 and CDR2 are SGHRS and YFSETQ. Study-level findings and limits: Across the ex vivo response, the dominant clonotypes were HLA-C-restricted CMV-specific TCR beta clonotypes. The study identified carriers of CMV plus the relevant HLA from cumulative public TCR beta family frequency.

The sequenced sample consisted of PBMCs. The sequence was obtained from a human donor in good health (CMV status not recorded). Some clones in this sample may be carry-over from other donors' samples. This rearrangement joins TRBV5-1 to TRBJ1-1, with D possibly matching TRBD1 (5 bases). CDR3 sequence reads: CASSWGSNTEAFF. Here the CDR3 DNA reads TGCGCCAGCAGCTGGGGGTCGAACACTGAAGCTTTCTTT.